Listed below are T cell receptor beta chains from one sample, sequenced in a study of shared clonotypes between healthy human individuals. Libraries were prepared by immunoSEQ multiplex PCR; TCRdb keeps only in-frame clonotypes and omits some of them. The repertoire holds 550,000 to 850,000 clones, with around 72% as singletons. Sequencing was done on a sample of memory CD4+ T cells sorted from blood. Receptors originate from a woman between 25 and 40 years old in good health. Both conserved end residues are part of each CDR3. D genes are given only for firm matches. Where a row states a size, it is once, few, many or the class of an expanded clone; other rows omit it.

clone_size d_call j_call v_call cdr3_length cdr3_nt cdr3_aa
- TRBD1 TRBJ2-3 TRBV30 14 TGTGCCTGGAGTACAACAGGGGGCACAGATACGCAGTATTTT CAWSTTGGTDTQYF
- - TRBJ1-5 TRBV6-1 14 TGTGCCAGCAGTGAGACCAGCGGGCGGCAGCCCCAGCATTTT CASSETSGRQPQHF
- TRBD1 TRBJ1-1 TRBV11-2 15 TGTGCCAGCAGCAGACAGACAGGGCGGGTCACTGAAGCTTTCTTT CASSRQTGRVTEAFF
once TRBD2 TRBJ2-2 TRBV30 13 TGTGCCCTTTCGGGACTAGCGGGAGCGGAGCTGTTTTTT CALSGLAGAELFF
few - TRBJ2-2 TRBV29-1 12 TGCAGCGCCACCGGTGGAACCGGGGAGCTGTTTTTT CSATGGTGELFF
- TRBD2 TRBJ2-1 TRBV5-1 14 TGCGCCAGCAGCCGGACTAGCGGTAACAATGAGCAGTTCTTC CASSRTSGNNEQFF
- - TRBJ1-4 TRBV28 14 TGTGCCAGCAGTTCCCCCGGGGCCAATGAAAAACTGTTTTTT CASSSPGANEKLFF
few TRBD2 TRBJ2-1 TRBV10-2 14 TGCGCCAGCAGTGAGGGACTAGCCATCGTTGAGCAGTTCTTC CASSEGLAIVEQFF
- - TRBJ2-7 TRBV7-2 13 TGTGCCAGCAGCCCCGGGACGTGGCTCGGCCAGTACTTC CASSPGTWLGQYF
- - TRBJ2-3 TRBV5-1 14 TGCGCCAGCCGACCGGGACCGAGCACAGATACGCAGTATTTT CASRPGPSTDTQYF
- TRBD1 TRBJ1-5 TRBV5-1 16 TGCGCCAGCAGCTCGGGGGAAGGGGGCACATATCAGCCCCAGCATTTT CASSSGEGGTYQPQHF
- TRBD2 TRBJ2-1 TRBV30 16 TGTGCCTGGCAAACTAGCGGGAGTGGGCGCGCCAATGAGCAGTTCTTC CAWQTSGSGRANEQFF
- - TRBJ1-1 TRBV28 12 TGTGCCAGCAGTTTATCAGACAGTGAAGCTTTCTTT CASSLSDSEAFF
- - TRBJ2-3 TRBV7-2 13 TGTGCCAGCAGCTTAGGGGTGTCAGATACGCAGTATTTT CASSLGVSDTQYF
few - TRBJ1-1 TRBV5-1 12 TGCGCCAGCAGCTGGGGGGGAACTGAAGCTTTCTTT CASSWGGTEAFF
- - TRBJ1-6 TRBV27 14 TGTGCCAGCCGGCCGGGACACTATAATTCACCCCTCCACTTT CASRPGHYNSPLHF